These 9 T cell receptor beta chains originate from one sample sequenced in a study of blood T cell repertoires in COVID-19 (dated by TCRdb to the early 2020s). Library prep was done by the immunoSEQ multiplex PCR assay. In TCRdb, the immuneACCESS table is reduced to in-frame sequences with V and J assigned. These tables do not hold every clone; where another copy was compared, an unresolved V gene accounts for under half, and the others remain unexplained. The sample profile shows some 140,000 clones; about 90% of them were found once. The top ten constitute less than 0.6% of the sample. The sequenced material came from peripheral blood. The receptor source for this set is a man in his forties or fifties with acute or convalescent COVID-19.

This chain joins TRBV5-5 and TRBJ2-5; TRBD2 agrees at 9 bases. V dropped 0 bases and J dropped 5; count of bases not matched to a gene: 5. Germline V CDR1 and CDR2: SGHKS, YYEKEE (reference sequence). The CDR3 extends over 15 amino acids. CDR3 residues: CASSLAAGGPETQYF. For the CDR3, the DNA is TGTGCCAGCAGCTTGGCTGCGGGGGGGCCGGAGACCCAGTACTTC.

This clone was seen once. V and J are TRBV28 and TRBJ1-1, with 7 bases identical to TRBD1. The trim removed 5 bases at V and 0 bases at J, leaving 9 bases unmatched. In germline, CDR1 is MDHEN, CDR2 SYDVKM. CDR3 size: 16 residues. CDR3 region: CASSVNRGTMNTEAFF. The CDR3 nucleotides read TGTGCCAGCAGTGTTAACAGGGGTACCATGAACACTGAAGCTTTCTTT.

CDR3: CASSFQAGTVRGYTF. The CDR3 DNA sequence: TGTGCCAGCAGTTTTCAGGCAGGGACAGTCCGGGGCTACACCTTC. The V gene is TRBV28, the J gene TRBJ1-2; 7 nucleotides align to TRBD1. Germline V CDR1 and CDR2: MDHEN, SYDVKM. The ends lost 3 bases at V and 8 bases at J; junction bases unmatched: 12. The CDR3 loop spans 15 amino acids.

The chain combines TRBV11-2 with TRBJ1-3, with no clear D. The V gene's germline CDR1 is SGHAT and CDR2 FQNNGV. The CDR3 has 14 residues. V was cut by 5 bases and J by 3 bases, with 11 bases left in between. CDR3 DNA sequence: TGTGCCAGCAGCGGCTCTGGGCATGGAAACACCATATATTTT. It is translated as CASSGSGHGNTIYF. Variable domain in full (rest from reference TRBV11-2 and TRBJ1-3): EAGVAQSPRYKIIEKRQSVAFWCNPISGHATLYWYQQILGQGPKLLIQFQNNGVVDDSQLPKDRFSAERLKGVDSTLKIQPAKLEDSAVYLCASSGSGHGNTIYFGEGSWLTVV.

V gene TRBV18 combines with J gene TRBJ2-3; the D gene is possibly TRBD1 (7 bases). Between the trimmed V and J ends, which lost 0 bases and 4 bases, there was a span of 11 bases. The CDR3 is 15 residues long. Germline lookup yields CDR1 KGHSH and CDR2 LQKENI. The CDR3 is CASSPPGGGADTQYF. DNA of the CDR3: TGTGCCAGCTCACCACCCGGAGGGGGCGCAGATACGCAGTATTTT.

This chain connects TRBV9 to TRBJ1-2, with D possibly being TRBD1 (5 bases). Germline CDR1 is SGDLS and CDR2 is YYNGEE. The CDR3 length is 13 residues. V was pared by 0 bases and J by 8 bases, with 11 bases between. The CDR3 protein is CASSVAGRMGYTF. The CDR3, as DNA: TGTGCCAGCAGCGTAGCAGGGCGAATGGGCTACACCTTC.

V and J are TRBV27 and TRBJ2-5, with 13 bases that match TRBD2. The trim removed 6 bases at V and 5 bases at J, leaving 9 bases unmatched. The CDR3 contains 16 residues. Germline CDR1 MNHEY, CDR2 SMNVEV (reference sequence). Written as DNA, the CDR3 is TGTGCCAGCAGAGCCGGGACTAGCGGGACATTTGAGACCCAGTACTTC. Translated, it gives CASRAGTSGTFETQYF.

The CDR3 region is CASRTGDIQYF. Written as DNA, the CDR3 is TGTGCCAGCAGGACCGGAGACATTCAGTACTTC. J is TRBJ2-4 and V is TRBV6-5; D not certain. Trimming took 6 bases from V and 8 from J, leaving 8 bases between them. CDR3 length equals 11 residues. The V gene's germline CDR1 is MNHEY and CDR2 SVGAGI.

The V and J genes are TRBV7-9 and TRBJ1-2; D unresolved. The CDR3 is made up of 15 amino acids. V gave up 0 bases and J gave up 8 bases, with 16 bases separating them. CDR1 is SEHNR, CDR2 FQNEAQ, per germline (reference sequence). This CDR3 is CASSLALDGVEGYTF. The CDR3 bases are TGTGCCAGCAGCTTAGCCCTAGACGGAGTTGAGGGCTACACCTTC.